Described below is a single T cell receptor (beta chain) sequence and its context. The antigen is undetermined. TCRdb processed the RACE reads anew with MiXCR; each CDR3 protein has one entry. This sample has 240,000 or so distinct CDR3 sequences, with 7.5% to 10% found just once. These data come from a study of human T cells and chemical hapten exposure. As for the study in general: Diphenylcyclopropenone was administered weekly to the scalp of patients throughout the approximately 25-week study. From small differences in pooled library volume came most of the variation in per-sample TCR yields. Study-wide results and limits: Controls formed significantly fewer large CDR3 similarity clusters than expanded TCRs did.

With 4 bases clipped from V and 5 bases from J, the junction kept 10 bases outside the gene matches. The germline CDR1 and CDR2 sequences are LGHDT and YNNKEL (reference sequence). There are 15 residues in the CDR3. Noted time point: pre-sensitization, week 0. The treatment denotes: therapeutic diphenylcyclopropenone sensitization with weekly scalp DPC. It was unfractionated whole blood from which total RNA was extracted. The sample here was whole blood, taken in connection with sensitization to the hapten diphenylcyclopropenone (DPC). The V call is TRBV3-1, the J call TRBJ1-1; TRBD1 matches at 7 bases. The source of this sequence is a woman aged 40-49 years with alopecia areata. Some clones in this sample may be carry-over from other donors' samples. CDR3 amino acids: CASSRTGTELTEAFF. Written as DNA, the CDR3 is TGTGCCAGCAGCCGCACGGGGACAGAACTTACTGAAGCTTTCTTT.